Each of the 16 T cell receptor beta chains below was sequenced from the same sample in a study of cytotoxic CD8 clonotypes in ibrutinib-treated CLL. TCRdb keeps only in-frame clones here, not all; method: immunoSEQ multiplex PCR. Of some 150,000 clones detected, around 81% appear once; the ten largest clones hold approximately 7.6%. This material consisted of PBMCs, taken after 36 months of ibrutinib treatment. These receptors all come from a human donor with chronic lymphocytic leukemia.

This chain links TRBV5-1 with TRBJ2-7; D call uncertain. V lost 0 bases to trimming and J lost 9 bases, with 4 bases between them. Germline V CDR1 and CDR2: SGHRS, YFSETQ. The CDR3 has 10 amino acids. Written as DNA, the CDR3 is TGCGCCAGCAGCTTGGACGGGCAGTACTTC. This sequence encodes CASSLDGQYF.

The rearrangement uses TRBV5-1 and TRBJ2-5; D may be TRBD1 (6 bases). The CDR3 has 14 amino acids. CDR1 and CDR2 (germline): SGHRS, YFSETQ. V lost 5 bases and J lost 2, with 13 bases in between. The CDR3, as DNA: TGCGCCAGCAGACGTACAGGGTCGCAAGAGACCCAGTACTTC. Amino acid sequence: CASRRTGSQETQYF. Supplemented by reference TRBV5-1 and TRBJ2-5, the full variable domain reads KAGVTQTPRYLIKTRGQQVTLSCSPISGHRSVSWYQQTPGQGLQFLFEYFSETQRNKGNFPGRFSGRQFSNSRSEMNVSTLELGDSALYLCASRRTGSQETQYFGPGTRLLVL.

This chain links TRBV7-3 with TRBJ2-3; D gene uncertain. With 2 bases removed from V and 0 bases from J, the gap between germline ends came to 12 bases. The CDR3 loop spans 16 amino acids. Per germline, CDR1 SGHTA and CDR2 FQGTGA. CDR3 sequence reads: CASSLDGIISTDTQYF. Here the CDR3 DNA reads TGTGCCAGCAGCTTAGATGGGATAATAAGCACAGATACGCAGTATTTT.

Only a few counts were recorded for this clone. The rearrangement links TRBV7-6 to TRBJ1-1; no reliable D call. The CDR3 spans 13 residues. Trimming took 5 bases from V and 3 from J, leaving 10 bases between them. CDR1 is SGHVS and CDR2 is FNYEAQ in the germline V gene. The chain's CDR3 is CASSGQRYTEAFF. As DNA, the CDR3 is TGTGCCAGCAGCGGCCAGCGGTACACTGAAGCTTTCTTT.

This chain connects TRBV19 to TRBJ2-3; TRBD1 matches 10 bases. The CDR3 runs 15 residues. Trimming cost V 3 bases and J 6 bases; bases outside gene matches: 6. Germline CDR1 reads LNHDA; CDR2 reads SQIVND (reference sequence). The CDR3 nucleotides read TGTGCCAGTAGTATGGGGACAGGGGAGTCCGATACGCAGTATTTT. It encodes CASSMGTGESDTQYF.

The chain has TRBV19 and TRBJ1-2; TRBD1 might be the D (5 bases). The CDR3 runs 14 residues. CDR1 LNHDA and CDR2 SQIVND come from the germline V gene (reference sequence). Trimming removed 10 bases at V and 1 base at J, with 16 bases between. This CDR3 is CAIGRPGVNYGYTF. The CDR3 DNA reads TGTGCCATCGGGAGACCGGGGGTTAACTATGGCTACACCTTC.

V usage is TRBV2 and J usage is TRBJ1-3, with D possibly TRBD1 on 6 matching bases. The germline V and J ends were trimmed by 6 bases and 0 bases, with 9 bases remaining between them. This CDR3 has 14 amino acids. The germline CDR1 and CDR2 sequences are SNHLY and FYNNEI. CDR3 DNA: TGTGCCAGCAGCATAGGGGGCTCTGGAAACACCATATATTTT. Its protein product is CASSIGGSGNTIYF.

This chain uses TRBV20-1 with TRBJ1-2, with unresolved D. V was trimmed by 1 base and J by 5 bases, leaving 2 bases between them. The CDR3 covers 10 residues. Germline assignment: CDR1 DFQATT and CDR2 SNEGSKA (reference sequence). CDR3 in amino acids: CSARAYGYTF. The CDR3 DNA follows: TGCAGTGCTAGAGCTTATGGCTACACCTTC.

The rearrangement links TRBV5-1 to TRBJ1-1; 8 bases are shared with TRBD1. Germline CDR1 is SGHRS and CDR2 is YFSETQ. The CDR3 runs to 16 residues. Germline trimming cut 0 bases from V and 1 base from J; bases unmatched to any gene: 5. DNA of the CDR3: TGCGCCAGCAGCTTGGGCAGGGGGCCTGAGAACACTGAAGCTTTCTTT. Amino acids: CASSLGRGPENTEAFF.

This chain joins TRBV28 and TRBJ2-7; TRBD1 is a possible D gene (5 bases). Germline-derived CDR1 and CDR2 are MDHEN and SYDVKM. The CDR3 spans 13 residues. Trimming stripped 4 bases from V and 0 bases from J, with 7 bases between. The CDR3 coding sequence is TGTGCCAGCAGTTCGGACACCTCCTACGAGCAGTACTTC. It is translated as CASSSDTSYEQYF. Together with reference TRBV28 and TRBJ2-7, the CDR3 gives the full variable domain: DVKVTQSSRYLVKRTGEKVFLECVQDMDHENMFWYRQDPGLGLRLIYFSYDVKMKEKGDIPEGYSVSREKKERFSLILESASTNQTSMYLCASSSDTSYEQYFGPGTRLTVT.

The V and J genes are TRBV7-8 and TRBJ1-2; the D gene is possibly TRBD1 (5 bases). This CDR3 spans 15 amino acids. The V end was cut by 3 bases, the J end by 2 bases, with 13 bases between. The germline CDR1 and CDR2 sequences are SGHVS and FQNEAQ. DNA for the CDR3: TGTGCCAGCAGCTTGCGGGAGGGGCCCAACTATGGCTACACCTTC. Translating it yields CASSLREGPNYGYTF.

The chain carries TRBV19 and TRBJ2-6, with D uncertain. The ends were cut back, 8 bases at V and 0 bases at J, with 8 bases in the middle. This CDR3 comprises 14 residues. CDR1 is LNHDA, CDR2 SQIVND, per germline (reference sequence). The CDR3 loop is CASVQYSGANVLTF. The CDR3, as DNA: TGTGCCAGTGTACAGTACTCTGGGGCCAACGTCCTGACTTTC.

The V gene is TRBV27, the J gene TRBJ2-3; 9 bases are shared with TRBD2. J lost 5 bases, V lost 3 bases, and 9 bases had no gene match. The germline V gene encodes CDR1 MNHEY and CDR2 SMNVEV (reference sequence). The CDR3 runs 16 residues. CDR3 region: CASSFGSSGAIDTQYF. The CDR3 bases are TGTGCCAGCAGTTTCGGGTCTAGCGGGGCGATAGATACGCAGTATTTT.

This clone has only a few counts. The J gene is TRBJ2-7, the V gene TRBV5-1; 8 nucleotides line up with TRBD1. The germline V gene has CDR1 SGHRS and CDR2 YFSETQ. J lost 3 bases, V lost 6 bases, and 8 bases had no gene match. The CDR3 has 14 residues. CDR3 region: CASTRFTGGYEQYF. CDR3 DNA sequence: TGCGCCAGCACCAGATTCACAGGGGGCTACGAGCAGTACTTC. Combining the CDR3 with reference TRBV5-1 and TRBJ2-7 gives the whole variable domain KAGVTQTPRYLIKTRGQQVTLSCSPISGHRSVSWYQQTPGQGLQFLFEYFSETQRNKGNFPGRFSGRQFSNSRSEMNVSTLELGDSALYLCASTRFTGGYEQYFGPGTRLTVT.

CDR3 DNA: TGTGCCAGCAGCTTATTAGGGTGGGCTGAGCAGTTCTTC. Translated: CASSLLGWAEQFF. The chain recombines TRBV7-9 with TRBJ2-1; D remains ambiguous. This CDR3 has 13 residues. V was pared by 2 bases and J by 9 bases, with 11 bases between. Germline V gene sequence: CDR1 SEHNR, CDR2 FQNEAQ (reference sequence).

This clone occurred a few times. The gene calls are TRBV2 and TRBJ2-2, with 8 bases identical to TRBD1. From germline, CDR1 is SNHLY and CDR2 FYNNEI. The CDR3 runs 18 residues. Unmatched junction bases numbered 14, after V lost 7 bases and J lost 1 base. In nucleotides, the CDR3 is TGTGCCAGCAAGACAGGGGAATTGCGCGTGTGGAACACCGGGGAGCTGTTTTTT. Translating gives CASKTGELRVWNTGELFF.